This T cell receptor beta chain is drawn from a study of blood T cell repertoires in COVID-19 (dated by TCRdb to about 2020). About the full investigation: Samples from collaborators originated in the United States, Italy and Spain and spanned both the acute and convalescent phases of COVID-19. The material from the prospective study consisted of cDNA or gDNA derived from T cells, B-cell-depleted T cells, or PBMCs. Subjects who had been exposed to COVID-19, were actively infected with it, or had recovered from it provided the deeply sampled blood TCRbeta repertoires that made up the dataset. The repertoires were released in a freely available public database intended as a resource for research on the immune response to SARS-CoV-2. Samples were obtained from the ongoing ImmuneRACE study (first 160 participants) and from 1,254 subjects provided by 6 global collaborators. The sample metadata nearly always contained a de-identified subject ID, COVID-19 status, age in years and sex. Where available, HLA class I and class II types were taken from metadata supplied by the sample provider and were not determined by assay-based typing. Here is what the overall study found, with its caveats: Clinical and demographic metadata were provided uncurated, with the amount varying by source and participant.

Each collaborating institution followed its own protocols to collect whole blood in K2EDTA tubes. For TCRbeta analysis, collaborators shipped samples in one of three forms: frozen whole blood, isolated PBMCs, or DNA extracted from either of those sample types. From the germline V gene (reference sequence), CDR1 is SEHNR and CDR2 is FQNEAQ. Measured from the cysteine to the phenylalanine, the CDR3 is 12 residues long. The kept DNA is CDR3 alone, 36 bases in frame from the first base. V was cut back by 5 bases and J by 6 bases, leaving a gap of 8 bases between them. A note on this clone: The antigen this receptor binds is unknown. No clone much larger than this one lies a single base away; base qualities are absent.

TCRbeta CDR3 regions were amplified from genomic DNA by means of the immunoSEQ Assay, a bias-controlled multiplex PCR. Concerning the study's data processing: Within the assay, amplification of reference gene primers was used to estimate how many nucleated cells each sample contained. Sequence reads were collapsed and filtered to measure the absolute abundance of every unique TCRbeta CDR3 rearrangement. Productive Simpson clonality was computed per sample as the square root of Simpson's diversity index over productive rearrangements. Not all clones reach the TCRdb copy of this immuneACCESS table, which keeps in-frame sequences only. Checked studies attribute under half of the gap to unresolved V genes and leave the rest unexplained. V and J calls and clone size follow that table, whereas D and trimming were derived from the DNA. This sample is represented by tens of thousands of clones; approximately 89% of them were singletons. Roughly 6% of the sample is held by the ten biggest clonotypes.

Sequencing was done on a sample of peripheral blood. This sequence was found in a man aged 50 or older with active COVID-19. The chain is encoded by TRBV7-9 joined to TRBJ2-1; too little of a D gene remains to name it. The bases are TGTGCCAGCAGCCTGGCCCTCAATGAGCAGTTCTTC. The encoded protein is CASSLALNEQFF.